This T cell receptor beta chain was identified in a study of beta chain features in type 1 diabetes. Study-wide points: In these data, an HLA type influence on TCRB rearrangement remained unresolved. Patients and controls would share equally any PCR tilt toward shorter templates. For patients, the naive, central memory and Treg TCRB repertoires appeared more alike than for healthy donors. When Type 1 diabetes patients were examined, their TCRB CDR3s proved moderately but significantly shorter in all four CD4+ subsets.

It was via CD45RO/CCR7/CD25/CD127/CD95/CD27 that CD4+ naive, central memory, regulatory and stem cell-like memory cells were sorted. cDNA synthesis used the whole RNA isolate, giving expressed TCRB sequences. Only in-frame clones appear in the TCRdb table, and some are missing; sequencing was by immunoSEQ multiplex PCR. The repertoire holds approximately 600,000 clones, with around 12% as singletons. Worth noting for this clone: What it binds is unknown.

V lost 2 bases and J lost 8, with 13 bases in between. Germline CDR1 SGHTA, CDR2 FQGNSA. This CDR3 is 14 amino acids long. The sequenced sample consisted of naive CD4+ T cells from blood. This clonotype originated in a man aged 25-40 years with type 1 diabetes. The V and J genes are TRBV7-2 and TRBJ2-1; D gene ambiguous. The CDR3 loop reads CASSLSEQTDEQFF. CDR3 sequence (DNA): TGTGCCAGCAGCTTAAGCGAACAGACGGATGAGCAGTTCTTC.